This T cell receptor beta chain was captured by sequencing in a study of blood T cell repertoires in COVID-19. Whole-study context: Samples representing acute and convalescent COVID-19 were sourced from the United States, Italy and Spain. T cells, B-cell-depleted T cells, or PBMCs supplied cDNA or gDNA.

While infection was still active, Seattle patients were enrolled and then followed longitudinally. Original processing methods: Estimates of nucleated cell counts were drawn from the amplification of reference gene primers. The method was immunoSEQ multiplex PCR; TCRdb's version includes in-frame clones alone and lacks a portion of them. D and trimming were read from the DNA, whereas the V and J calls and clone size are those reported in that table. Counted here are 500,000 to 600,000 clones, 85% to 90% occurring once; the ten biggest clones make up roughly 7.4%. This clone has only one observation. The J segment lost 6 bases and the V segment lost 3 bases, leaving 3 bases of the junction unmatched. Germline V gene lookup returns CDR1 KGHSH and CDR2 LQKENI. CDR3 length: 13 residues.

The sequence derives from a woman aged 50 to 65 with COVID-19, enrolled during active disease. The V gene is TRBV18, the J gene TRBJ1-2, with 8 bases identical to TRBD1. Sequencing was done on a sample of peripheral blood. The CDR3 coding sequence is TGTGCCAGCTCACCCAGGGGGCAGGATGGCTACACCTTC. This sequence encodes CASSPRGQDGYTF.